The present entry profiles one T cell receptor (beta chain) with its context. These data come from a study of blood T cell repertoires in COVID-19. Study in general: COVID-19 samples from acute and convalescent phases originated in the United States, Italy and Spain. T cells, B-cell-depleted T cells, or PBMCs provided the cDNA or gDNA that served as material.

J was trimmed by 3 bases and V by 4 bases; bases with no gene match: 3. The CDR3 sequence is 15 residues long. CDR1 and CDR2 from the germline V gene are SGDLS and YYNGEE. Enrollment of patients from Seattle took place during active infection, with longitudinal follow-up. Original analysis: For nucleated cells, counts were estimated from reference gene primer amplification. Generated by immunoSEQ multiplex PCR, the TCRdb table keeps only in-frame clones and is missing some. D and trimming come from the DNA, and the V and J calls and clone size come from that table. The repertoire has about 150,000 clones, around 85% of them found once; the top ten carry roughly 8.8%.

Sequences were obtained from peripheral blood. This clonotype was obtained from a woman of 80 years or more with COVID-19, enrolled during active disease. The chain carries TRBV9 and TRBJ2-3; TRBD2 agrees at 12 bases. CDR3 in DNA: TGTGCCAGCAGCCCTAGCGGGAGGGGGACAGATACGCAGTATTTT. Amino acids: CASSPSGRGTDTQYF.